The clone carrying this T cell receptor (beta chain) was detected only once. The antigen remains undetermined. TCRdb keeps only in-frame clones here, not all; method: immunoSEQ multiplex PCR. This table has about 34,000 clones, 76% appearing once. The V gene lost 6 bases and the J gene lost 3 bases, with 18 bases spanning the gap. In germline, CDR1 is SQVTM, CDR2 ANQGSEA. This CDR3 is 15 amino acids long. Conventional CD4+ T cells were sorted from blood as CD25-low CD127-high cells. This sample was included in a study of regulatory and conventional T cells in RAG deficiency. Overall study results and limits: Shannon entropy was markedly lower and Simpson indices higher in RAG-deficient patients than control T-cell subsets.

The same data also went into a second study, on regulatory T cells. From that report: The PCR used 52 TRBV and 13 TRBJ primers.

Sequencing was carried out using CD4+ effector T cells sorted from blood. The TCR was taken from a human donor in good health. The genes are TRBV29-1 and TRBJ1-3; no reliable D call. CDR3 DNA: TGCAGCGTCCAGCGGATGGGAGCCCATGGAAACACCATATATTTT. Encoded protein: CSVQRMGAHGNTIYF.